Listed below are T cell receptor beta chains from one sample, sequenced in a study of T-cell reconstitution after alpha-beta-depleted transplantation in children. TCRdb reprocessed the PCR reads via MiXCR and lists one record per CDR3 protein. Of hundreds of thousands of distinct CDR3 sequences in the sample, approximately 14% were seen once. Here the sequenced sample was PBMCs, taken before TCRalphabeta/CD19-depleted stem cell transplant. These TCRs come from a girl aged 2 to 10 with congenital amegakaryocytic thrombocytopenia, due to receive a stem cell transplant. The CDR3 runs from the conserved cysteine through the conserved F or W. Each record gives: D gene, clone size, V gene, J gene, CDR3 protein, CDR3 DNA. D genes are given only for firm matches. Rows may omit the clone size; those that give it use once, few, many or a size class.

D gene: NA
clone size: many
V gene: TRBV29-1
J gene: TRBJ2-3
CDR3 protein: CSVDQQNTDTQYF
CDR3 DNA: TGCAGCGTTGATCAGCAGAACACAGATACGCAGTATTTT

D gene: NA
clone size: many
V gene: TRBV12-3/TRBV12-4
J gene: TRBJ1-1
CDR3 protein: CASSPTGGGTEAFF
CDR3 DNA: TGTGCCAGCAGCCCGACAGGCGGGGGCACTGAAGCTTTCTTT

D gene: TRBD2
clone size: few
V gene: TRBV20-1
J gene: TRBJ2-1
CDR3 protein: CSADPTPGGVKHSSYNEQFF
CDR3 DNA: TGCAGTGCCGACCCAACTCCGGGGGGAGTCAAACACAGCTCCTACAATGAGCAGTTCTTC

D gene: NA
clone size: many
V gene: TRBV20-1
J gene: TRBJ2-5
CDR3 protein: CSARARGLRRKETQYF
CDR3 DNA: TGCAGTGCTAGAGCGCGGGGCCTCCGGCGAAAAGAGACCCAGTACTTC

D gene: NA
clone size: NA
V gene: TRBV3-1
J gene: TRBJ2-7
CDR3 protein: CASSQDPGLHYEQYF
CDR3 DNA: TGTGCCAGCAGCCAAGACCCTGGACTACACTACGAGCAGTACTTC

D gene: TRBD2
clone size: NA
V gene: TRBV20-1
J gene: TRBJ2-6
CDR3 protein: CSARNPTSGGPGANVLTF
CDR3 DNA: TGCAGTGCTAGAAATCCCACTAGCGGAGGACCTGGGGCCAACGTCCTGACTTTC

D gene: TRBD2
clone size: NA
V gene: TRBV4-1
J gene: TRBJ2-1
CDR3 protein: CASSQDHAEREAFNEQFF
CDR3 DNA: TGCGCCAGCAGCCAAGATCACGCCGAGCGGGAGGCTTTCAATGAGCAGTTCTTC

D gene: TRBD2
clone size: many
V gene: TRBV5-4
J gene: TRBJ2-3
CDR3 protein: CASSLIGGRGSGADTQYF
CDR3 DNA: TGTGCCAGCAGCTTGATTGGCGGGAGGGGCTCCGGGGCAGATACGCAGTATTTT

D gene: TRBD1
clone size: NA
V gene: TRBV29-1
J gene: TRBJ2-7
CDR3 protein: CSTGQGSGGYEQYF
CDR3 DNA: TGCAGCACGGGACAGGGCTCGGGAGGCTACGAGCAGTACTTC

D gene: NA
clone size: NA
V gene: TRBV15
J gene: TRBJ2-4
CDR3 protein: CATSIEGGAKNIQYF
CDR3 DNA: TGTGCCACCAGCATCGAGGGGGGAGCCAAAAACATTCAGTACTTC

D gene: NA
clone size: many
V gene: TRBV5-6
J gene: TRBJ2-5
CDR3 protein: CASTIAELWETQYF
CDR3 DNA: TGTGCCAGCACCATAGCGGAGCTTTGGGAGACCCAGTACTTC

D gene: TRBD2
clone size: few
V gene: TRBV5-1
J gene: TRBJ2-2
CDR3 protein: CASSLWTSGNGELFF
CDR3 DNA: TGCGCCAGCAGCCTTTGGACTAGCGGGAACGGGGAGCTGTTTTTT

D gene: NA
clone size: many
V gene: TRBV29-1
J gene: TRBJ2-3
CDR3 protein: CSVDLTDTQYF
CDR3 DNA: TGCAGCGTTGATTTGACAGATACGCAGTATTTT

D gene: TRBD1
clone size: once
V gene: TRBV12-3/TRBV12-4
J gene: TRBJ2-3
CDR3 protein: CASSPYIPGQGATDTQYF
CDR3 DNA: TGTGCCAGCAGCCCTTACATTCCGGGACAGGGGGCAACAGATACGCAGTATTTT

D gene: NA
clone size: many
V gene: TRBV10-3
J gene: TRBJ1-3
CDR3 protein: CAISSDEAGNTIYF
CDR3 DNA: TGTGCCATCAGTTCGGATGAAGCTGGAAACACCATATATTTT

D gene: NA
clone size: NA
V gene: TRBV7-9
J gene: TRBJ2-5
CDR3 protein: CASSWDPSQETQYF
CDR3 DNA: TGTGCCAGCAGCTGGGACCCCTCCCAAGAGACCCAGTACTTC

D gene: NA
clone size: few
V gene: TRBV7-9
J gene: TRBJ2-7
CDR3 protein: CASSPNSWHEQYF
CDR3 DNA: TGTGCCAGCAGCCCCAACTCATGGCACGAGCAGTACTTC

D gene: TRBD1
clone size: NA
V gene: TRBV18
J gene: TRBJ2-7
CDR3 protein: CASSLSQPGQPPYEQYF
CDR3 DNA: TGTGCCAGCTCACTTTCCCAGCCGGGACAGCCTCCCTACGAGCAGTACTTC

D gene: NA
clone size: few
V gene: TRBV6-1
J gene: TRBJ1-6
CDR3 protein: CASSRQSTGIPSPLHF
CDR3 DNA: TGTGCCAGCAGTAGACAGAGCACAGGGATCCCTTCACCCCTCCACTTT

D gene: NA
clone size: many
V gene: TRBV27
J gene: TRBJ2-5
CDR3 protein: CASRQAGQETQYF
CDR3 DNA: TGTGCCAGCAGACAAGCGGGCCAAGAGACCCAGTACTTC

D gene: NA
clone size: NA
V gene: TRBV28
J gene: TRBJ2-2
CDR3 protein: CASSVSPSGELFF
CDR3 DNA: TGTGCCAGCAGCGTATCCCCTTCCGGGGAGCTGTTTTTT

D gene: NA
clone size: NA
V gene: TRBV5-1
J gene: TRBJ1-6
CDR3 protein: CASSTNNSPLHF
CDR3 DNA: TGCGCCAGCAGCACCAATAATTCACCCCTCCACTTT

D gene: TRBD2
clone size: once
V gene: TRBV7-7
J gene: TRBJ2-2
CDR3 protein: CASSTGLAGGITGELFF
CDR3 DNA: TGTGCCAGCAGCACTGGACTAGCGGGAGGTATCACCGGGGAGCTGTTTTTT

D gene: NA
clone size: few
V gene: TRBV6-5
J gene: TRBJ2-7
CDR3 protein: CASSSQRMDVEEQYF
CDR3 DNA: TGTGCCAGCAGTTCCCAGCGGATGGATGTGGAGGAGCAGTACTTC

D gene: NA
clone size: many
V gene: TRBV15
J gene: TRBJ2-1
CDR3 protein: CATSRGLNSASYYNEQFF
CDR3 DNA: TGTGCCACCAGCAGGGGCCTCAACTCAGCTAGTTATTACAATGAGCAGTTCTTC

D gene: NA
clone size: few
V gene: TRBV29-1
J gene: TRBJ2-7
CDR3 protein: CSVRKDYEQYF
CDR3 DNA: TGCAGCGTCCGGAAGGATTACGAGCAGTACTTC

D gene: TRBD1
clone size: few
V gene: TRBV6-1
J gene: TRBJ2-1
CDR3 protein: CASRDRTHPLDEQFF
CDR3 DNA: TGTGCCAGCAGGGACAGGACGCACCCATTGGATGAGCAGTTCTTC

D gene: NA
clone size: NA
V gene: TRBV6-5
J gene: TRBJ2-3
CDR3 protein: CASSFVDTPSSTDTQYF
CDR3 DNA: TGTGCCAGCAGTTTCGTGGACACCCCCTCTAGCACAGATACGCAGTATTTT

D gene: NA
clone size: NA
V gene: TRBV5-1
J gene: TRBJ2-7
CDR3 protein: CASSLASGSGLTYEQYF
CDR3 DNA: TGCGCCAGCAGCTTGGCCTCGGGGTCGGGGCTAACCTACGAGCAGTACTTC

D gene: NA
clone size: many
V gene: TRBV5-1
J gene: TRBJ2-2
CDR3 protein: CASSPEGSWNTGELFF
CDR3 DNA: TGCGCCAGCAGTCCGGAGGGGAGTTGGAACACCGGGGAGCTGTTTTTT

D gene: TRBD1
clone size: few
V gene: TRBV7-9
J gene: TRBJ1-1
CDR3 protein: CASSRTGGVEGPEAFF
CDR3 DNA: TGTGCCAGCAGCCGGACAGGGGGGGTGGAAGGGCCTGAAGCTTTCTTT

D gene: NA
clone size: few
V gene: TRBV5-1
J gene: TRBJ2-3
CDR3 protein: CASSPRDRTDTQYF
CDR3 DNA: TGCGCCAGCAGCCCCCGGGACCGCACAGATACGCAGTATTTT

D gene: NA
clone size: many
V gene: TRBV5-1
J gene: TRBJ1-1
CDR3 protein: CATGESAITEAFF
CDR3 DNA: TGCGCCACGGGGGAGTCGGCAATCACTGAAGCTTTCTTT

D gene: NA
clone size: NA
V gene: TRBV29-1
J gene: TRBJ2-4
CDR3 protein: CSVEEKAPGQYF
CDR3 DNA: TGCAGCGTTGAAGAAAAAGCCCCGGGGCAGTACTTC

D gene: NA
clone size: few
V gene: TRBV30
J gene: TRBJ2-3
CDR3 protein: CAWTGALDTQYF
CDR3 DNA: TGTGCCTGGACAGGGGCTCTGGATACGCAGTATTTT

D gene: TRBD1
clone size: many
V gene: TRBV29-1
J gene: TRBJ2-1
CDR3 protein: CSVLGTGGQREKASSYNEQFF
CDR3 DNA: TGCAGCGTCCTCGGGACAGGGGGCCAGCGGGAAAAAGCAAGCTCCTACAATGAGCAGTTCTTC

D gene: NA
clone size: NA
V gene: TRBV7-2
J gene: TRBJ2-3
CDR3 protein: CASGPARLDTQYF
CDR3 DNA: TGTGCCAGCGGCCCGGCTAGACTGGATACGCAGTATTTT

D gene: NA
clone size: many
V gene: TRBV5-1
J gene: TRBJ2-1
CDR3 protein: CASSPRTRMGEYNEQFF
CDR3 DNA: TGCGCCAGCAGCCCTAGGACCCGAATGGGGGAATACAATGAGCAGTTCTTC

D gene: TRBD1
clone size: many
V gene: TRBV6-1
J gene: TRBJ1-2
CDR3 protein: CASSKQGSHPYGYTF
CDR3 DNA: TGTGCCAGCAGTAAACAGGGGTCCCACCCCTATGGCTACACCTTC

D gene: NA
clone size: NA
V gene: TRBV14
J gene: TRBJ1-1
CDR3 protein: CASSPIFAENTEAFF
CDR3 DNA: TGTGCCAGCAGCCCAATTTTTGCAGAGAACACTGAAGCTTTCTTT

D gene: NA
clone size: many
V gene: TRBV7-4
J gene: TRBJ1-3
CDR3 protein: CASSLEVDPGRASGNTIYF
CDR3 DNA: TGTGCCAGCAGCTTAGAAGTGGATCCGGGACGTGCGTCTGGAAACACCATATATTTT

D gene: TRBD1
clone size: NA
V gene: TRBV29-1
J gene: TRBJ2-2
CDR3 protein: CSVSLPRTGGTGELFF
CDR3 DNA: TGCAGCGTCTCCCTTCCCCGGACAGGGGGCACCGGGGAGCTGTTTTTT

D gene: NA
clone size: NA
V gene: TRBV20-1
J gene: TRBJ1-6
CDR3 protein: CSALPRGYGNSPLHF
CDR3 DNA: TGCAGTGCCCTACCCCGGGGATATGGTAATTCACCCCTCCACTTT

D gene: NA
clone size: NA
V gene: TRBV27
J gene: TRBJ1-5
CDR3 protein: CASSFSFVGGNNQPQHF
CDR3 DNA: TGTGCCAGCAGTTTCTCCTTCGTCGGGGGTAACAATCAGCCCCAGCATTTT

D gene: NA
clone size: NA
V gene: TRBV20-1
J gene: TRBJ1-3
CDR3 protein: CSARGGGTIYF
CDR3 DNA: TGCAGTGCTAGGGGGGGGGGCACCATATATTTT

D gene: NA
clone size: NA
V gene: TRBV5-1
J gene: TRBJ2-6
CDR3 protein: CASSKGPLPNSGANVLTF
CDR3 DNA: TGCGCCAGCAGCAAGGGACCCCTACCCAACTCTGGGGCCAACGTCCTGACTTTC

D gene: NA
clone size: NA
V gene: TRBV5-1
J gene: TRBJ2-3
CDR3 protein: CASSLEGTPSTDTQYF
CDR3 DNA: TGCGCCAGCAGTCTAGAAGGAACCCCTAGCACAGATACGCAGTATTTT

D gene: NA
clone size: few
V gene: TRBV5-5
J gene: TRBJ2-4
CDR3 protein: CASSSRDLNIQYF
CDR3 DNA: TGTGCCAGCAGCAGTCGGGACCTAAACATTCAGTACTTC

D gene: NA
clone size: many
V gene: TRBV28
J gene: TRBJ2-7
CDR3 protein: CASSFNQGGYEQYF
CDR3 DNA: TGTGCCAGCAGTTTTAATCAGGGAGGCTACGAGCAGTACTTC

D gene: NA
clone size: many
V gene: TRBV28
J gene: TRBJ1-5
CDR3 protein: CASATVLSNQPQHF
CDR3 DNA: TGTGCCAGCGCGACAGTTTTGTCCAATCAGCCCCAGCATTTT

D gene: TRBD2
clone size: few
V gene: TRBV12-3/TRBV12-4
J gene: TRBJ2-7
CDR3 protein: CASSPLAGGPSSYEQYF
CDR3 DNA: TGTGCCAGCAGCCCCCTAGCGGGAGGGCCGAGCTCCTACGAGCAGTACTTC

D gene: NA
clone size: NA
V gene: TRBV3-1
J gene: TRBJ2-3
CDR3 protein: CASSQSGDGTDTQYF
CDR3 DNA: TGTGCCAGCAGCCAATCGGGAGATGGCACAGATACGCAGTATTTT

D gene: NA
clone size: NA
V gene: TRBV7-3
J gene: TRBJ2-1
CDR3 protein: CASSVSGSSCNEQFF
CDR3 DNA: TGTGCCAGCAGCGTTAGCGGAAGCTCCTGCAATGAGCAGTTCTTC

D gene: NA
clone size: many
V gene: TRBV20-1
J gene: TRBJ2-1
CDR3 protein: CSAPLGQRSYNEQFF
CDR3 DNA: TGCAGTGCTCCTTTGGGCCAGCGGTCCTACAATGAGCAGTTCTTC

D gene: TRBD2
clone size: many
V gene: TRBV6-2/TRBV6-3
J gene: TRBJ2-1
CDR3 protein: CASSGLAGGFEQFF
CDR3 DNA: TGTGCCAGCAGCGGACTAGCGGGAGGGTTTGAGCAGTTCTTC